This T cell receptor beta chain stems from a study of blood T cell repertoires in COVID-19 (TCRdb year 2020). Regarding the complete study: Collaborator samples came from the United States, Italy and Spain and covered acute and convalescent phases of COVID-19. Deeply sampled blood TCRbeta repertoires from subjects exposed to, actively infected with, or recovered from COVID-19 were included in the dataset. Where available, HLA class I and class II types were taken from metadata supplied by the sample provider and were not determined by assay-based typing. Nearly every sample came with metadata listing a de-identified subject ID, COVID-19 status, age in years and sex. The repertoires were released in a freely available public database intended as a resource for research on the immune response to SARS-CoV-2. The prospective study material was composed of cDNA or gDNA derived from T cells, B-cell-depleted T cells, or PBMCs. The samples were drawn from the first 160 participants of the ongoing ImmuneRACE study and from over a thousand subjects provided by 6 global collaborators.

For this clone: Its antigen is still unknown. No quality values exist for individual bases; no much larger clone is one base distant.

Summary of the overall study and its limitations: The quantity of clinical and demographic metadata differed by source and by participant and was supplied without curation.

Each collaborating institution followed its own protocols to collect whole blood in K2EDTA tubes. For TCRbeta analysis, collaborator samples were shipped as frozen whole blood, as isolated PBMCs, or as DNA extracted from either sample type. TCRbeta CDR3 regions were amplified from genomic DNA using the immunoSEQ Assay, a bias-controlled multiplex PCR. Regarding the original processing steps: Within the assay, amplification of reference gene primers was used to estimate how many nucleated cells each sample contained. To quantify the absolute abundance of each unique TCRbeta CDR3 rearrangement, sequence reads were collapsed and filtered. For each sample, productive Simpson clonality was calculated as the square root of Simpson's diversity index across productive rearrangements. Held by TCRdb, this immuneACCESS table contains in-frame sequences only and omits some clones. Under half of the omission traces to an unresolved V gene where checked; the cause of the rest is unknown. The DNA gave D and trimming, while V, J and clone size come from that table. The sample has around 84,000 clones on record, about 87% of them singletons. The leading ten clones occupy 7.5% to 9.5% of the sample.

The V end loses 2 bases and the J end loses 2 bases, and a stretch of 7 bases separates them. The cysteine opens and the phenylalanine closes a CDR3 of 14 amino acids. Here the CDR3 DNA is all that survives: 42 bases in frame from base 1. CDR1 and CDR2 are read off the germline V gene as SGDLS and YYNGEE. The TCR originated in a man older than 75 with active or convalescent COVID-19. This chain joins TRBV9 to TRBJ2-2, with a tentative D gene TRBD1 over 5 matching bases. Material: peripheral blood. The CDR3 region has the sequence CASSVRTNTGELFF. The nucleotides read TGTGCCAGCAGCGTTAGGACAAACACCGGGGAGCTGTTTTTT.